Presented here are 8 T cell receptor beta chains from one specimen sequenced in a study of response to subunit inactivated influenza vaccine. TCRdb itself ran the RT-PCR reads through MiXCR, one entry per CDR3 protein. The repertoire holds hundreds of thousands of distinct CDR3 sequences, under 9% seen once, with 10% to 15% in the top ten. The sequencing here drew on PBMCs from blood, taken less than 30 months after vaccination. The receptors here all came from a man aged 50 to 75 who received an inactivated influenza vaccine.

This rearrangement joins TRBV20-1 to TRBJ2-5; 12 bases line up with TRBD1. The CDR3 consists of 15 residues. Germline CDR1 is DFQATT and CDR2 is SNEGSKA (reference sequence). Trimming took 5 bases from V and 5 from J; bases not matched to a gene: 9. DNA of the CDR3: TGCAGTGCTTCCGGGGGACAGGGGGCGCGGGAGACCCAGTACTTC. This codes for CSASGGQGARETQYF.

There are many counts of this clonotype. This chain joins TRBV4-3 and TRBJ1-2, with D maybe TRBD1 (5 bases). This CDR3 spans 14 amino acids. Trimming took 0 bases from V and 8 from J, leaving 13 bases between them. The germline V gene encodes CDR1 LGHNA and CDR2 YSLEER. CDR3 protein: CASSQEADTGGYTF. The CDR3 DNA sequence: TGCGCCAGCAGCCAAGAAGCCGACACAGGCGGCTACACCTTC.

This clonotype showed up just a few times. This chain links TRBV5-5 with TRBJ2-1; 10 nucleotides agree with TRBD2. The CDR3 covers 16 residues. V lost 0 bases, J lost 7 bases, and 7 bases stayed unmatched. Per the germline V gene, CDR1 is SGHKS and CDR2 is YYEKEE (reference sequence). The CDR3 DNA sequence: TGTGCCAGCAGCTTGGCCGTGAGCGGGAGGGCGAATGAGCAGTTCTTC. It codes for CASSLAVSGRANEQFF.

The table lists this clonotype with a few counts. The chain couples TRBV28 to TRBJ2-5; TRBD1 matches at 7 bases. The CDR3 is 16 residues long. CDR1 and CDR2 (germline): MDHEN, SYDVKM. J gave up 2 bases and V 2 bases, and 8 bases lay outside the gene matches. In nucleotides, the CDR3 is TGTGCCAGCAGTTTACCTGGACAGGTCCGTCAAGAGACCCAGTACTTC. It is translated as CASSLPGQVRQETQYF.

This clonotype was recorded a few times. This chain connects TRBV24-1 to TRBJ2-1; TRBD1 agrees at 8 bases. This CDR3 has 19 residues. V shed 5 bases, J shed 1 base, and the junction held 15 bases outside the gene matches. Looked up from germline, CDR1 is KGHDR and CDR2 is SFDVKD. CDR3 sequence (DNA): TGTGCCACCAGTGGTGGAGGGCAGGGGGCGCTTTTTTCCTACAATGAGCAGTTCTTC. Encoded protein: CATSGGGQGALFSYNEQFF.

Ten or more counts support this clonotype. This chain links TRBV7-2 with TRBJ2-4; the D is unclear. CDR1 and CDR2 from the germline V gene are SGHTA and FQGNSA. Deletions cut 1 base from V and 3 bases from J, with 4 bases between. This CDR3 is 13 amino acids long. CDR3 residues: CASSLDGKNIQYF. DNA for the CDR3: TGTGCCAGCAGCTTAGACGGCAAAAACATTCAGTACTTC.

In this sample, this clonotype turned up many times. The rearrangement uses TRBV6-5 and TRBJ2-2; possibly TRBD1 for D (6 bases). The V gene's germline CDR1 is MNHEY and CDR2 SVGAGI. The length of the CDR3 is 14 residues. V was cut by 2 bases and J by 6 bases, with 10 bases left in between. This chain's CDR3 is CASSYSRGAGELFF. CDR3 nucleotide sequence: TGTGCCAGCAGTTACAGCAGGGGAGCCGGGGAGCTGTTTTTT.

This clonotype has just a few counts. V usage is TRBV25-1 and J usage is TRBJ2-1; a possible D gene is TRBD1 (9 bases). CDR1 and CDR2 (germline): MGHDK, SYGVNS. V was cut by 2 bases and J by 4 bases, with 27 bases left in between. There are 20 residues in the CDR3. The CDR3 loop reads CASSEPDRGFGGRSYNEQFF. As DNA, the CDR3 is TGTGCCAGCAGTGAACCGGACAGGGGTTTTGGCGGGAGGAGTTACAATGAGCAGTTCTTC.